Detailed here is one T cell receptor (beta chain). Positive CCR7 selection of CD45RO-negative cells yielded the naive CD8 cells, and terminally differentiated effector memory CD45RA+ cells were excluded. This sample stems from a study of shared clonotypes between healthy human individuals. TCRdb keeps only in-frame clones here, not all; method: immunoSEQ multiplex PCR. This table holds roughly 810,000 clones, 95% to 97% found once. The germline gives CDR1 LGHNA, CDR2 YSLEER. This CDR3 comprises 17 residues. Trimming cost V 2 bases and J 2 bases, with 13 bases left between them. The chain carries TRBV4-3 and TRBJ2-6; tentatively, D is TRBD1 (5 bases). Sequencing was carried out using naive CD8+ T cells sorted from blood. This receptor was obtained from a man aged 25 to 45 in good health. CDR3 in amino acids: CASSQLARVAGANVLTF. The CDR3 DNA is TGCGCCAGCAGCCAACTGGCCAGGGTTGCTGGGGCCAACGTCCTGACTTTC.